This T cell receptor (beta chain) was sequenced in a study of OX40 agonist ivuxolimab in advanced cancers. At the level of the study: The mean age was roughly 60 years, ranging from roughly 23 to 80, with around four fifths of participants male. Points from the study as a whole: Low normalized T-cell clonal expansion also characterized some of the nonresponders. The expanded peripheral T cells' antigen specificity was not determined. Relative to CD4+ cells, CD8+ T cells on average had more expanded clones.

This CDR3 has 18 residues. Germline V gene data show CDR1 as MNHNS and CDR2 as SASEGT. J lost 0 bases, V lost 3 bases, and 9 bases had no gene match. A word on this clone: No antigen is known for it.

Only in-frame clones appear in the TCRdb table, and some are missing; sequencing was by immunoSEQ multiplex PCR. The sample consists of about 51,000 clones, more than 65% of them appearing once. The V and J genes are TRBV6-1 and TRBJ2-2; TRBD2 matches at 8 bases. The source of this sequence is an adult with an advanced solid tumor such as melanoma, head and neck, liver or kidney cancer. This material consisted of CD4+ or CD8+ T cells sorted from blood, taken in a trial of the OX40 agonist ivuxolimab. The CDR3 loop reads CASSDCLLAGSNTGELFF. In DNA form, the CDR3 reads TGTGCCAGCAGTGACTGCTTATTAGCGGGGTCGAACACCGGGGAGCTGTTTTTT.